Described below is a single TCR beta chain sequence and its context. Its antigen is currently not known. Base qualities are not recorded, but no much larger clone differs from it by a single base. The T-cell fraction in tumor and uninvolved lung tissue was provided by TCR sequencing with the immunoSEQ assay. The authors' pipeline ran thus. To analyze survival, patients were divided into a high T-cell fraction group (upper tertile) and a low T-cell fraction group (lower two tertiles), and the two groups were compared using a log-rank test. A signed-rank test was used to test differences in T-cell fraction between paired tumor and uninvolved lung samples. Here the immuneACCESS table is served through TCRdb, limited to in-frame sequences with V and J called. Missing clones are a known gap in these copies; in checked studies unresolved V genes cover under half, and the rest lacks a known reason. The V and J calls and the clone size are those of that table, but D and trimming were determined from the DNA. Within this sample are some 15,000 clones, with roughly four fifths of them counted one time only. Of the sample, 2.6% is held by the ten largest clones.

These data are taken from a study of tumor-infiltrating lymphocytes in localized non-small cell lung cancer (dated by TCRdb to the early 2020s). Study-wide context: The cohort included patients whose samples were collected after neoadjuvant chemotherapy, as well as both smokers and never-smokers and several histologies. Each patient contributed resected tumor tissue and uninvolved lung tissue from the same patient, described as non-adjacent to the tumor. TCR sequencing was one of several integrated assays, alongside flow cytometry, multiplex immunofluorescence, RNA-seq, exome sequencing and proteomics, applied to the same patients. In total, the ICON cohort consisted of fewer than 190 surgical patients with localized non-small cell lung cancer who had their tumors resected. A total of some 56 patients were included in the paired tumor versus uninvolved lung comparison of immunoSEQ T-cell fraction.

Enrollment in ICON was initiated in the first half of 2016, and the last patient was enrolled in 2018. In a subcohort of 76 patients, fresh tumor and matched uninvolved tissue were collected for in-depth immune analyses, with TCR sequencing among those analyses. TCR sequencing was performed on DNA isolated from bulk tissue, without cell sorting. The paper as a whole reports these results and caveats: Tumor T-cell fraction from TCR sequencing was not associated with recurrence-free survival (p = 0.61). Different pieces of the same tissue were used for different assays, so technical variation could not be separated from intratumor heterogeneity. Assay coverage varied across patients depending on available tissue quantity, so only a subset of the cohort had TCR sequencing. Higher T cell infiltration in tumors than in uninvolved lung tissue was supported by TCRbeta sequencing, consistent with immunofluorescence CD3 counts. No difference in TCR-derived T-cell fraction was observed between the flow cytometry-defined immunotypes IM1 (good prognosis) and IM2 (poor prognosis).

V is pruned by 4 bases and J by 5 bases, leaving 4 bases of the junction without a gene match. Sequences SGHDN (CDR1) and FVKESK (CDR2) are obtained from the germline V gene. The CDR3 holds 16 amino acids from the cysteine to the phenylalanine. CDR3 DNA is the only sequence kept; it has 48 bases, read in frame from the first base. The sequence links TRBV14 to TRBJ2-5, and TRBD2 aligns with 16 junction nucleotides. Sequencing used lung tumor tissue. The receptor was isolated from a human donor with non-small cell lung cancer. The sequence in DNA is TGTGCCAGCAGCCCGGGGACTAGCGGGAGGGCCGAGACCCAGTACTTC. It encodes CASSPGTSGRAETQYF.